This T cell receptor beta chain was found in a study of shared clonotypes between healthy human individuals (dated by TCRdb to 2018 to 2021). Background for the entire study: Three men and a couple of women, aged 18 to 49 years, made up the cohort. For each donor, CD4 naive and CD4 memory were each run on three plates, CD8 naive on two plates, and CD8 memory on one plate. To estimate repertoire size and how much clonotypes are shared between individuals, the study performed deep sequencing of blood TCR repertoires from roughly five healthy adults. Different laboratories and diverse techniques were used to prepare libraries and sequence TCR repertoires, to increase sequencing depth and limit assay-specific biases. Leukapheresis yielded between about 0.85 and 9.5 billion PBMCs per donor. Broader findings and caveats from the paper: Pairwise subsampling led to the expectation that sequencing depth would affect the degree of clonotype sharing among donors. The genetic and exposure-history diversity represented was limited by the small number of donors. Clonotypes shared by all four sorted-subset donors showed higher generation probabilities than non-shared clonotypes. Sampling was restricted to blood, and TCR repertoires in tissue are likely to differ from TCR repertoires in blood. Naive subsets generally had larger estimated clonotype richness than memory subsets. Around 5% of naive CD4, 3.5% of naive CD8, roughly 2.5% of memory CD4, and about 0.4% of memory CD8 clonotypes were shared across several donors. Even with the large sequencing depth, rarefaction of the sorted-subset datasets indicated that sequencing was incomplete.

Donors were healthy HIV-negative adults with no recently reported acute infections or vaccinations. Every donor was a Caucasian adult residing in Nashville, Tennessee, USA. CD4+ T cells were enriched through magnetic negative selection, after which naive cells were positively selected on CD45RA and the remaining negative fraction served as the memory subset. Blood was collected by leukapheresis, and PBMCs were isolated by Ficoll-Histopaque density gradient centrifugation and then cryopreserved in liquid nitrogen vapor phase. Purity and quantity of every magnetically sorted T cell population were checked by analytical flow cytometry. Each sorted fraction had its genomic DNA isolated and then quantified by UV absorbance on a Nanodrop 2000c. TCR CDR3 regions were amplified from genomic DNA by multiplex PCR using the deep immunoSEQ assay. Genomic DNA extracted from each cell subset was distributed evenly over all wells of several immunoSEQ 96-well plates, and each plate served as one replicate. For sorted subsets, each replicate PCR was loaded with approximately 0.2 ug genomic DNA, equivalent to 25,000 to 30,000 T cell genomes. The purified libraries were quantified using a Qubit 3.0 fluorometer, sized with a Bioanalyzer 2100, and then quantified again using the KAPA Library Quantification kit. A separate single-read 150-cycle Illumina NextSeq 550 flow cell was used to sequence each immunoSEQ 96-well plate. On the authors' methods: Because the immunoSEQ output included only junctional sequences and no quality scores, the filtering could not be the same as the filtering used for full-length reads. To assign V/J genes and CDR3, sequences were annotated using PyIR, a Python wrapper for IgBLAST v1.9, with IMGT germline references. Reads with weak V/J assignments (E-value above 1e-6), missing CDR3, stop codons, out-of-frame junctions, or ambiguous translated residues were removed. V3J clonotypes were defined by identical inferred V gene, J gene, and CDR3 amino acid sequence. Percentage overlap between repertoires was computed as shared unique clonotypes divided by the size of the smaller repertoire. Richness of each repertoire was evaluated using RTK rarefaction, the Chao1 estimator, and Recon v2.1 estimates of unobserved clonotypes. For all TCRbeta clonotypes obtained by the gDNA method from a handful of donors, generation probabilities were computed with OLGA. TCRdb mirrors the immuneACCESS table, restricted to in-frame sequences. Some clones are absent from its copies; in checked studies, under half trace to an unresolved V gene, and the reason for the others is unknown. The DNA gave D and trimming, while V, J and clone size come from that table. This sample is represented by some 500,000 clones; roughly 95% of them were singletons. Approximately 0.062% of the sample lies in the top ten.

Regarding this clone: Its antigen is still unknown. It has no much larger one-base neighbor in the sample; base qualities were not kept.

Sequenced material: naive CD4+ T cells sorted from blood. According to the study, the label for this sample's cell subset or site signals: CD45RA+ positively selected. The clonotype comes from a woman under 40 in good health.

The sequenced DNA is TGTGCCAGCAGCCAAGAGGTATTAGCGGGAACAGATACGCAGTATTTT. This is translated as CASSQEVLAGTDTQYF. The chain is made from TRBV4-2 and TRBJ2-3, with 8 middle bases fitting TRBD2. Here V drops 0 bases and J drops 3 bases, and the junction holds 5 bases not matched to any gene. From its cysteine to its phenylalanine, the CDR3 spans 16 amino acids. Only the CDR3 portion is preserved as DNA: 48 bases, with reading frame beginning at the first base. Sequences LGHNA (CDR1) and YNFKEQ (CDR2) are obtained from the germline V gene.